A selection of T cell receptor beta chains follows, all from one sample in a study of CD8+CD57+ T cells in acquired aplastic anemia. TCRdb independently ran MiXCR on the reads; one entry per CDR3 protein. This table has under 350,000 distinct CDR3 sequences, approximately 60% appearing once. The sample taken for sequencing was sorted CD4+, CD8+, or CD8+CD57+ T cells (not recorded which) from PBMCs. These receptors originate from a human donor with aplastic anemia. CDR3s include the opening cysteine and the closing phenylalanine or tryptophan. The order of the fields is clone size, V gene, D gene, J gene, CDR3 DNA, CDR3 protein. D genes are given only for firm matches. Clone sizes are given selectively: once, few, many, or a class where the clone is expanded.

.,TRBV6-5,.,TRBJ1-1,TGTGCCAGCAGTTACTCAGGGGAGGGTTTGACCACTGAAGCTTTCTTT,CASSYSGEGLTTEAFF
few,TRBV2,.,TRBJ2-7,TGTGCCAGCAGTGGGGCCAACTACGAGCAGTACTTC,CASSGANYEQYF
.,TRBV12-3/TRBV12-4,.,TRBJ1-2,TGTGCCAGCAGTTTAGGGGGGAGAGGCTCTGGAAACACCTTC,CASSLGGRGSGNTF
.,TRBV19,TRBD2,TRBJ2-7,TGTGCCAGTAGTATAGTCGGCGGGAGTAGCGAGCAGTACTTC,CASSIVGGSSEQYF
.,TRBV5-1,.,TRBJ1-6,TGCGCCAGCAGCTCGAAGGGAAACCAATTTGAGTCACCCCTCCACTTT,CASSSKGNQFESPLHF
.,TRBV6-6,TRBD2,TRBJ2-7,TGTGCCAGCAGTACTAGCGGGGGGGACGAGCAGTACTTC,CASSTSGGDEQYF
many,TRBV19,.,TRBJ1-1,TGTGCCAGTAGTATTAGACAGGCTGAAGCTTTCTTT,CASSIRQAEAFF
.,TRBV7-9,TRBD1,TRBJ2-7,TGTGCCAGCAGCGAAACGGGGACAGGGGCCTACGAGCAGTACTTC,CASSETGTGAYEQYF
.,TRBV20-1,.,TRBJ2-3,TGCAGTGCTAGAGATCTCCTACGCGGCACAGATACGCAGTATTTT,CSARDLLRGTDTQYF
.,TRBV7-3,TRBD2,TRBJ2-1,TGTGCCAGCAGCTTAACAGCGGGAGCTGAGCAGTTCTTC,CASSLTAGAEQFF
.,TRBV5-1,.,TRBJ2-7,TGCGCCAGCAGCCACGGTCAGGCCTACGAGCAGTACTTC,CASSHGQAYEQYF
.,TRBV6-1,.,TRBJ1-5,TGTGCCAGCAGAGGTATGGGAGCCTCGGGCAATCAGCCCCAGCATTTT,CASRGMGASGNQPQHF
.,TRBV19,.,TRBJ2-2,TGTGCCAGTAGTATTTCGTGGAACACCGGGGAGCTGTTTTTT,CASSISWNTGELFF
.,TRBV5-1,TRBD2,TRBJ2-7,TGCGCCAGCAGCTGGGCGGGGGAGGGCCGCGAGCAGTACTTC,CASSWAGEGREQYF
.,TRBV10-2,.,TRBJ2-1,TGCGCCAGCAGTGAGTCGAACTGGAGAAGCCTACGCAATGAGCAGTTCTTC,CASSESNWRSLRNEQFF
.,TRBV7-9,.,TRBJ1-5,TGTGCCAGCAGCCCCCCGCAGAGAGATCAGCCCCAGCATTTT,CASSPPQRDQPQHF
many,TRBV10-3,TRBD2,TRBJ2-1,TGTGCCACCCGACAGACCGGGACTAGCGTAGAGTTCTTC,CATRQTGTSVEFF
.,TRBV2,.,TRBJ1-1,TGTGCCAGCAGTTACGGGCAGGGATCCTATACTGAAGCTTTCTTT,CASSYGQGSYTEAFF
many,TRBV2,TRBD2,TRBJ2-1,TGTGCCAGCAGTGAACAGGGAGGGTTTTTATCTGAGCAGTTCTTC,CASSEQGGFLSEQFF
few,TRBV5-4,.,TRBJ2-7,TGTGCCAGCAGCTTAGCGGGACAGGACGAGCAGTACTTC,CASSLAGQDEQYF
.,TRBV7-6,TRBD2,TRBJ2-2,TGTGCCAGCAGCTCCTTAGCGGGGGGAGATAACACCGGGGAGCTGTTTTTT,CASSSLAGGDNTGELFF
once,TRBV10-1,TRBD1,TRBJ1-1,TGCGCCAGCAGTGAGTCTAAGGGACAGGGTGGAACTGAAGCTTTCTTT,CASSESKGQGGTEAFF
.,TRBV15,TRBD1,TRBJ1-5,TGTGCCACCAGCAGTGACACAACAGGGGGCAGGCAGCCCCAGCATTTT,CATSSDTTGGRQPQHF
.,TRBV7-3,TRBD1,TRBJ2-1,TGTGCCAGCAGCTTAACGGGGGACAGGAATGTGCAGTTCTTC,CASSLTGDRNVQFF
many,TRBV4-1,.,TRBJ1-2,TGCGCCAGCAGCTATCGCACCGCCCGGATAACCACCCTTTATGGCTACACCTTC,CASSYRTARITTLYGYTF
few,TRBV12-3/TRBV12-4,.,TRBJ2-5,TGTGCCAGCGGAAGGCTGGGGGGACGAGAGACCCAGTACTTC,CASGRLGGRETQYF
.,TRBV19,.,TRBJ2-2,TGTGCCCCAGTTATCGGGGCGCGCAGCACCGGGAAGCTGTTTTTT,CAPVIGARSTGKLFF
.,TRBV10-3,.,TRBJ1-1,TGTGCCATCAGTGAGTCTCCGTCGACAGGGAACACTGAAGCTTTCTTT,CAISESPSTGNTEAFF
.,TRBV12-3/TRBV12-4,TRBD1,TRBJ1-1,TGCGCCAGCAGCGGACAGGGTGGGAGCACTGAAGCTTTCTTT,CASSGQGGSTEAFF
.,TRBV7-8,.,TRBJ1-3,TGTGCCAGCAGCTTAGCGTCGGGCTCTGGAAACACCATATATTTT,CASSLASGSGNTIYF
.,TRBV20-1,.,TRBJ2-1,TGCAGTGCTAGAGACGCCCAGGGGCCCTCCTACAATGAGCAGTTCTTC,CSARDAQGPSYNEQFF
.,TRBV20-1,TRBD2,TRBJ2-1,TGCAGCGCCTCGGGACTAGCGGGCCACAATGAGCAGTCCTTC,CSASGLAGHNEQSF
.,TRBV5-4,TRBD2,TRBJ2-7,TGTGCCAGCAGCGCACTAGCGGGAGATGTCGAGCAGTACTTC,CASSALAGDVEQYF
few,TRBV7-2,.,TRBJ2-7,TGTGCCAGCAGGCAACCCGGACTTACCTACGAGCAGTACTTC,CASRQPGLTYEQYF
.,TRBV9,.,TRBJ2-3,TGTGCCAGCAGCGTAGCGAGCTCCCCCGGCGGGTATACGCAGTATTTT,CASSVASSPGGYTQYF
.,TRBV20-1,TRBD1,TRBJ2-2,TGCAGTGCTATTACAGGGGAAACCGGGGAGCTGTTTTTT,CSAITGETGELFF
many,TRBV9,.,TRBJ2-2,TGTGCCAGCAGCGTCGAACAGGGGGGGACCGGGGAGCTGTTTTTT,CASSVEQGGTGELFF
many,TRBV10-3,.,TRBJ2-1,TGTGCCATCAGTCGTCCGGGACCGACCTACAATGAGCAGTTCTTC,CAISRPGPTYNEQFF
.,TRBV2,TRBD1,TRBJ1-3,TGTGCCAGCAGGTCCTTAGCGGGACAGTCCTCTGGAAACACCATATATTTT,CASRSLAGQSSGNTIYF
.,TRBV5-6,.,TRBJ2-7,TGTGCCAGCAGCTTTTGGGGCGTGTACCCCAACGAGCAGTACTTC,CASSFWGVYPNEQYF
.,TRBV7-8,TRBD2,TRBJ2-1,TGTGCCAGCAGCTTATTTTCTATCGCGGGAGGGCCTCGCTATGAGCAGTTCTTC,CASSLFSIAGGPRYEQFF
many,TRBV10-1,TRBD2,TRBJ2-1,TGCGCCAGCAGTGGAAATAGCGGGAGCTTAGTCAATGAGCAGTTCTTC,CASSGNSGSLVNEQFF
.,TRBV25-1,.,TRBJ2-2,TGTGCCAGCAGTGAGCGTCTGAACACCGGGGAGCTGTTTTTT,CASSERLNTGELFF
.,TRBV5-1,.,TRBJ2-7,TGTGCCAGCAGCTTGGTTGGAGGGGGCCCCTCCGAGCTGTACTTC,CASSLVGGGPSELYF
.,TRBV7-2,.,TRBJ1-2,TGTGCCAGCAGCCCGAGGGGCAGTCCCGTTAACTATGGCTACACCTTC,CASSPRGSPVNYGYTF
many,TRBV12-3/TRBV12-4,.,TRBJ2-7,TGTGCCAGCAGTTTAGGACACCAGTCCTACGAGCAGTACTTC,CASSLGHQSYEQYF
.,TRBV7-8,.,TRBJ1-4,TGTGCCTGCAGCTTAGGCGCAACTAATGAAAAACTGTTTTTT,CACSLGATNEKLFF
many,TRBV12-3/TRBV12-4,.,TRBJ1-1,TGTGCCAGCACCCTAGGGGAACGCACTGAAGCTTTCTTT,CASTLGERTEAFF
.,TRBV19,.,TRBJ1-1,TGTGCCAGTAGTATAGACGGGAGGACTGAAGCTTTCTTT,CASSIDGRTEAFF
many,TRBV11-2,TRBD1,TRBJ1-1,TGTGCCAGCAGATACGGACAGGGGAACACTGAAGCTTTCTTT,CASRYGQGNTEAFF
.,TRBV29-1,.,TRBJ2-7,TGCAGCGTTGAAGTTGGGGGCGCTTACGACGAGCAGTACTTC,CSVEVGGAYDEQYF
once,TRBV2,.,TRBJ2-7,TGTGCCAGCAGCGACCTCAGGGGTAATTCCTACGAGCAGTACTTC,CASSDLRGNSYEQYF
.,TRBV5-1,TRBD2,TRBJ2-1,TGCGCCAGCAGGACTAGCATAGGCAATGAGCAGTTCTTC,CASRTSIGNEQFF
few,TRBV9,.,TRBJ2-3,TGTGCCAGCAGCCCTAGTGGGGGGCCTAGCACAGATACGCAGTATTTT,CASSPSGGPSTDTQYF
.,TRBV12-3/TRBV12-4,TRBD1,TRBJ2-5,TGTGCCAGCAGAAAGGGACAGATGCAAGAGACCCAGTACTTC,CASRKGQMQETQYF
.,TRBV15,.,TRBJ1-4,TGTGCCACCAGCAGAGCGGTTGGAAATGAAAAACTGTTTTTT,CATSRAVGNEKLFF
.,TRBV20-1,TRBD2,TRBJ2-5,TGCAGTGCTAGAGCGGGAGGAGCAGGAGAGACCCAGTACTTC,CSARAGGAGETQYF